The clone carrying this TCR beta chain appeared a few times. Its specificity is not known. The V end lost 4 bases, the J end lost 3 bases, and 16 bases lay between the germline ends. This CDR3 spans 15 amino acids. Looked up from germline, CDR1 is SEHNR and CDR2 is FQNEAQ (reference sequence). Each CDR3 protein gets one entry after TCRdb re-called the 5' RACE reads with MiXCR. The table shows 300,000 to 400,000 distinct CDR3 sequences, with over 12% occurring only once. The data were taken from a study of CD8 T cells in ankylosing spondylitis. Study results and caveats: Matched ankylosing spondylitis synovial fluid reportedly showed significant enrichment of disease-linked clones. Several highly homologous variants made up a TCR beta motif, and this motif appeared characteristic of ankylosing spondylitis blood.

Sequenced sample: blood, either unsorted or a sorted T cell fraction (not recorded which). The sequence was collected from a male donor with ankylosing spondylitis or in good health (not recorded which). The V and J genes are TRBV7-9 and TRBJ2-7; TRBD2 might be the D (6 bases). CDR3 sequence (DNA): TGTGCCAGCAGCTCTTGGGAGACTAGAGGCTACGAGCAGTACTTC. It specifies CASSSWETRGYEQYF.